This TCR beta chain was identified during a study of cytomegalovirus exposure and HLA in healthy donors. The germline V gene encodes CDR1 MNHEY and CDR2 SVGAGI. The CDR3 loop spans 11 amino acids. V lost 11 bases to trimming and J lost 7 bases, with 12 bases between them. The sample holds a few counts of this clone. PCR used 60 Vbeta primers and 13 Jbeta primers. Original methodology: An analysis that came later counted 80 million or so unique TCR beta chains, around 12 million shared. TCRdb keeps only in-frame clones here, not all; method: immunoSEQ multiplex PCR. V and J calls and clone size are those listed in that table; D and trimming were worked out from the DNA. Of 130,000 to 150,000 clones in the sample, around 65% were seen once.

The receptor comes from a woman in her 30s in good health and CMV-seropositive. This chain connects TRBV6-5 to TRBJ2-1; tentatively, D is TRBD2 (6 bases). Sequencing was performed on PBMCs. CDR3 sequence: CASKTRNEQFF. The CDR3 DNA follows: TGTGCCTCCAAGACTAGGAATGAGCAGTTCTTC.